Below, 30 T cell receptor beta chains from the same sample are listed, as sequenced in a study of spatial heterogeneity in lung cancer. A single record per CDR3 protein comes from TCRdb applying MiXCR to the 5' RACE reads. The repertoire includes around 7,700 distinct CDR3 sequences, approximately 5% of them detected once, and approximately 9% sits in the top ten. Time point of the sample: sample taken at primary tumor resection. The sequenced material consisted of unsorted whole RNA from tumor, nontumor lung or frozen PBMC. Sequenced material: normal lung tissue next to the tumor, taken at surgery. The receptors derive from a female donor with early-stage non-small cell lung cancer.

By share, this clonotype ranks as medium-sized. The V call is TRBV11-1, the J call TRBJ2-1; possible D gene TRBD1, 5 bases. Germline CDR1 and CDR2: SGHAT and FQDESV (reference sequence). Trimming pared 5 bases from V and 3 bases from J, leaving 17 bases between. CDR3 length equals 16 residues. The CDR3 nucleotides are TGTGCCAGCAGCCCGACGAGGCAGGGCGTCTACAATGAGCAGTTCTTC. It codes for CASSPTRQGVYNEQFF.

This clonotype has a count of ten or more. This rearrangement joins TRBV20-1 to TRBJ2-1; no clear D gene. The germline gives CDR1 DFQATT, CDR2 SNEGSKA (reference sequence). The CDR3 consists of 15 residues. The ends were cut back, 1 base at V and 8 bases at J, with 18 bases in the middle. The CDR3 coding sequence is TGCAGTGCTAGAGGAAGAATGGGTTTCAGCGATGAGCAGTTCTTC. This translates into CSARGRMGFSDEQFF.

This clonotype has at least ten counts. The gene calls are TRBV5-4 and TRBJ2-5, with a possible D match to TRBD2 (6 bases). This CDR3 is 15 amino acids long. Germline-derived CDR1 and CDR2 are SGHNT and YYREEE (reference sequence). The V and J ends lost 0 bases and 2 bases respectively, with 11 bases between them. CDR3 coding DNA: TGTGCCAGCAGCTTGGGGGGGGTGGCGCAAGAGACCCAGTACTTC. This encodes CASSLGGVAQETQYF.

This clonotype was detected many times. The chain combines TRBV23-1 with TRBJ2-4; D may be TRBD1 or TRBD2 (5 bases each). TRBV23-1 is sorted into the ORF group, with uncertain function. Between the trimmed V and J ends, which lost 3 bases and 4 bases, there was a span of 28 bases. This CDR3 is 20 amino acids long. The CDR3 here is CASSQLQVSTPRGEKNIQYF. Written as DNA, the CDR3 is TGCGCCAGCAGTCAGCTCCAGGTTTCGACACCGCGAGGGGAAAAAAACATTCAGTACTTC.

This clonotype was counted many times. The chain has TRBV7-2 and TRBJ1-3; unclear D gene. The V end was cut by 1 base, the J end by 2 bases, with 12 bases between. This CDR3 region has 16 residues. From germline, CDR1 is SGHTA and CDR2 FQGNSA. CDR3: CASSLGGPATGNTIYF. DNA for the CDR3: TGTGCCAGCAGCTTAGGCGGCCCGGCGACTGGAAACACCATATATTTT.

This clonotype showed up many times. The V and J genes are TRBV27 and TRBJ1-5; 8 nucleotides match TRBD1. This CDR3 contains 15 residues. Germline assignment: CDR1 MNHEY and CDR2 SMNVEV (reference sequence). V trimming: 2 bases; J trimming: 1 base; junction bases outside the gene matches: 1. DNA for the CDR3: TGTGCCAGCAGTTTAGGACAGGGAAGCAATCAGCCCCAGCATTTT. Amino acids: CASSLGQGSNQPQHF.

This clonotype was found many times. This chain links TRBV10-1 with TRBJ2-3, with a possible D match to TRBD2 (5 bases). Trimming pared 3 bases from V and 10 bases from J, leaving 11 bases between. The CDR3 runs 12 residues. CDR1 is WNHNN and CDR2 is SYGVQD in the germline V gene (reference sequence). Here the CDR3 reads CASSDLTEAQYF. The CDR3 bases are TGCGCCAGCAGTGATTTAACGGAGGCGCAGTATTTT.

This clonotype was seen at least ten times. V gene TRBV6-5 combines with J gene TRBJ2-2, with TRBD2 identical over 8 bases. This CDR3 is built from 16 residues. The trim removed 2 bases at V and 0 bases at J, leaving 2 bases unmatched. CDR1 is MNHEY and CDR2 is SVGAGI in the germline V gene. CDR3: CASSYGAGANTGELFF. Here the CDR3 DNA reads TGTGCCAGCAGTTACGGAGCGGGAGCGAACACCGGGGAGCTGTTTTTT.

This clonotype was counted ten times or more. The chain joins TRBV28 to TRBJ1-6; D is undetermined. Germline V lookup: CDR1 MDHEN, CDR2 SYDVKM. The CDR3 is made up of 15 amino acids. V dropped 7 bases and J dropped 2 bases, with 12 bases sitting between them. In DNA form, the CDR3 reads TGTGCCAGCACCCCGGGAGGTCCCTATAATTCACCCCTCCACTTT. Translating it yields CASTPGGPYNSPLHF.

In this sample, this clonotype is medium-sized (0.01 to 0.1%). The CDR3 DNA reads TGTGCCAGCAGCCTAGGACTAGCGGGGGGTGAGACCCAGTACTTC. This sequence encodes CASSLGLAGGETQYF. The V gene is TRBV11-3, the J gene TRBJ2-5, with 14 bases matching TRBD2. The CDR3 is 15 amino acids. V lost 5 bases to trimming and J lost 5 bases; unmatched junction nucleotides: 4. CDR1 is SGHNT and CDR2 is YENEEA in the germline V gene. The variable domain in full, with the rest retrieved from reference TRBV11-3 and TRBJ2-5, is EAGVVQSPRYKIIEKKQPVAFWCNPISGHNTLYWYLQNLGQGPELLIRYENEEAVDDSQLPKDRFSAERLKGVDSTLKIQPAELGDSAVYLCASSLGLAGGETQYFGPGTRLLVL.

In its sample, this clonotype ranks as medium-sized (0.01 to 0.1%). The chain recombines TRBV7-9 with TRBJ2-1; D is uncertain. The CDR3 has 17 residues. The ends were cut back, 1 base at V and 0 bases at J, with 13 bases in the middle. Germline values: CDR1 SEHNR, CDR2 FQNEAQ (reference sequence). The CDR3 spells CASSLGRGGSSYNEQFF. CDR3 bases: TGTGCCAGCAGCTTAGGGCGTGGCGGAAGCTCCTACAATGAGCAGTTCTTC.

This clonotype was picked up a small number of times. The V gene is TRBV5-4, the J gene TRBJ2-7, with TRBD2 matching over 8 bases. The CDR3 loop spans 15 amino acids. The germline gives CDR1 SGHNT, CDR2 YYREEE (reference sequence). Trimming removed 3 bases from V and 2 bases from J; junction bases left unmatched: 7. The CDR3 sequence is CASSWGSREAYEQYF. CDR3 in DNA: TGTGCCAGCAGCTGGGGGTCGCGGGAGGCCTACGAGCAGTACTTC.

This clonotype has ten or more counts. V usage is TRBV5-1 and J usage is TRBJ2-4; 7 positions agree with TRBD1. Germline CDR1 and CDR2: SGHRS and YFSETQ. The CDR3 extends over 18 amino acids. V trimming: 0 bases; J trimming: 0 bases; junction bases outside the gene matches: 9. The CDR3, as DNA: TGCGCCAGCAGCTTGGAAGGGACAGCAGCCTTAGCCAAAAACATTCAGTACTTC. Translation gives CASSLEGTAALAKNIQYF.

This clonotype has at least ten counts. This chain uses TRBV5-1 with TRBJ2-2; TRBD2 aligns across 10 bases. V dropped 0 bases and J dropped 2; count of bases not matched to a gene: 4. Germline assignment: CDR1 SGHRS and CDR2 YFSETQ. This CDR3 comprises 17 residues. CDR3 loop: CASSLAASGSNTGELFF. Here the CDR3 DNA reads TGCGCCAGCAGCTTGGCGGCTAGCGGGAGTAACACCGGGGAGCTGTTTTTT.

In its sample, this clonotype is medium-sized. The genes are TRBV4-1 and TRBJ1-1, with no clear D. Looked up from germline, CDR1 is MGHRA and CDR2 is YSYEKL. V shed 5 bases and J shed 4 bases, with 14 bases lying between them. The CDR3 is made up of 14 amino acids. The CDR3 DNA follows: TGCGCCAGCAGCTTAGCCGGAGGAGGCACTGAAGCTTTCTTT. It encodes CASSLAGGGTEAFF.

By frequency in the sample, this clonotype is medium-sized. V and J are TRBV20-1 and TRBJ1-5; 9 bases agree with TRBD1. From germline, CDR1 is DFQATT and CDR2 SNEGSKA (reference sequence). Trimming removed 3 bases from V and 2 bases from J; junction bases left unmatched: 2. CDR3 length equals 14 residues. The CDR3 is CSASGDRGNQPQHF. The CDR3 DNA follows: TGCAGTGCTAGCGGGGACAGGGGCAATCAGCCCCAGCATTTT.

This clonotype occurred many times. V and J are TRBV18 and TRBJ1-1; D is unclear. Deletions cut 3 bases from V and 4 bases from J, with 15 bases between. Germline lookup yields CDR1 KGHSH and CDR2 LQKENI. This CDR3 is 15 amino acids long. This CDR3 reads CASSPTGRAGTEAFF. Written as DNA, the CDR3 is TGTGCCAGCTCACCGACGGGGAGGGCTGGCACTGAAGCTTTCTTT. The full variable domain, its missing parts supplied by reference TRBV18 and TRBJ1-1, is NAGVMQNPRHLVRRRGQEARLRCSPMKGHSHVYWYRQLPEEGLKFMVYLQKENIIDESGMPKERFSAEFPKEGPSILRIQQVVRGDSAAYFCASSPTGRAGTEAFFGQGTRLTVV.

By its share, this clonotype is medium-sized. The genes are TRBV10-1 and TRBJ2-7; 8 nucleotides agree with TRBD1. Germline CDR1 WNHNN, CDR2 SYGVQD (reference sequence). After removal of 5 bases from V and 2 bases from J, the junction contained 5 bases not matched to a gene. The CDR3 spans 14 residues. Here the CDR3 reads CASSPGQGPYEQYF. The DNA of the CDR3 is TGCGCCAGCAGTCCCGGACAGGGCCCCTACGAGCAGTACTTC.

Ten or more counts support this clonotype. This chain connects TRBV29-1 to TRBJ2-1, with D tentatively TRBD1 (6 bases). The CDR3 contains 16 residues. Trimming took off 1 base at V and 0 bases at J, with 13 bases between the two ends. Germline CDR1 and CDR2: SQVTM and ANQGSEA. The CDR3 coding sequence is TGCAGCGTTGAAGTTTCAGGGGCCTACTCCTACAATGAGCAGTTCTTC. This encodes CSVEVSGAYSYNEQFF.

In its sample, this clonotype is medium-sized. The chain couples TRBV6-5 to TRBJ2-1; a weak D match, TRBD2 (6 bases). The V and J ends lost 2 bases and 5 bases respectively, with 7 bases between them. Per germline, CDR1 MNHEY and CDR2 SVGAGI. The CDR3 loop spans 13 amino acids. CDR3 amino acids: CASSYTGDNEQFF. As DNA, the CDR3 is TGTGCCAGCAGTTACACGGGAGACAATGAGCAGTTCTTC.

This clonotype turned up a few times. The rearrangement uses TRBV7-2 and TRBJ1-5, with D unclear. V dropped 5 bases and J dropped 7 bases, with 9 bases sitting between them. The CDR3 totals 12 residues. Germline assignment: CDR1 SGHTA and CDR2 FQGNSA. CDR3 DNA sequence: TGTGCCAGCAGCGCTTTGGGGCAGCCCCAGCATTTT. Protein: CASSALGQPQHF.

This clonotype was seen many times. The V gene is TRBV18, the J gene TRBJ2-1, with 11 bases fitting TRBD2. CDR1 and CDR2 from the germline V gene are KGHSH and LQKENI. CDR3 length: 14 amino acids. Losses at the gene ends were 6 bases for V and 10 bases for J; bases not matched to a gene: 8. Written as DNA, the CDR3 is TGTGCCAGCTCGCTACTAGCGGGAGAACTAGAGCAGTTCTTC. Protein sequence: CASSLLAGELEQFF.

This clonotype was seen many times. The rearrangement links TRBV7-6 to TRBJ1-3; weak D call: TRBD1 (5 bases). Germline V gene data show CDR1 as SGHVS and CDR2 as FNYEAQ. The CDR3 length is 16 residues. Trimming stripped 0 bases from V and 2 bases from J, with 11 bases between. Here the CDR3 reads CASSLAGAGTGNTIYF. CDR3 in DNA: TGTGCCAGCAGCTTAGCTGGGGCGGGGACTGGAAACACCATATATTTT.

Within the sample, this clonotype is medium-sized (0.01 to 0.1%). CDR3 sequence reads: CATSEVDRGWDEQFF. The DNA of the CDR3 is TGTGCCACCAGTGAGGTGGACAGGGGGTGGGATGAGCAGTTCTTC. V gene TRBV24-1 combines with J gene TRBJ2-1; TRBD1 agrees at 10 bases. The CDR3 runs to 15 residues. Unmatched junction bases numbered 7, after V lost 4 bases and J lost 8 bases. Germline lookup yields CDR1 KGHDR and CDR2 SFDVKD.

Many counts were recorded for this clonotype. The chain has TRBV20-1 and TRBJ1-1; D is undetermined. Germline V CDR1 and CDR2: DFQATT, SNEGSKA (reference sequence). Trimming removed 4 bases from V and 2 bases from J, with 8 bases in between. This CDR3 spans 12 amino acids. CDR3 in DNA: TGCAGTGCTACGGACCAAAACACTGAAGCTTTCTTT. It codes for CSATDQNTEAFF.

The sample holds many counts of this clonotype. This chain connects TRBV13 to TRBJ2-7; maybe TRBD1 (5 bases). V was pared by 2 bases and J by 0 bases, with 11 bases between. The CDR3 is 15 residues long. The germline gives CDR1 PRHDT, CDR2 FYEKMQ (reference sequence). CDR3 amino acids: CASSLSLDISYEQYF. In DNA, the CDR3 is TGTGCCAGCAGCTTATCTCTGGACATCTCCTACGAGCAGTACTTC.

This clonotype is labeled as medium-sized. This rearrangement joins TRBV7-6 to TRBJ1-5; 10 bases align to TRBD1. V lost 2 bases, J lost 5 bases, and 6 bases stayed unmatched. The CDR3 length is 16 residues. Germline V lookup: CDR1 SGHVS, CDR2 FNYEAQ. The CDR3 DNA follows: TGTGCCAGCAGCTTATATGGGACAGGGGAAGATCAGCCCCAGCATTTT. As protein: CASSLYGTGEDQPQHF.

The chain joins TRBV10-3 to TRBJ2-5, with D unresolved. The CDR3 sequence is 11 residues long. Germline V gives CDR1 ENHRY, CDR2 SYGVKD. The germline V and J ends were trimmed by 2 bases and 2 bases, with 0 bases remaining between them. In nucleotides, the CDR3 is TGTGCCATCAGTGAGCAAGAGACCCAGTACTTC. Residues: CAISEQETQYF.

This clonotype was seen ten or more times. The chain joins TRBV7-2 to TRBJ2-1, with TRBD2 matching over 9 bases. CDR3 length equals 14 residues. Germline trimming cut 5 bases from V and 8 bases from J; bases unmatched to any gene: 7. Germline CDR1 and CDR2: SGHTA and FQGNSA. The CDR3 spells CASSRGTSLDEQFF. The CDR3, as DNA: TGTGCCAGCAGCCGCGGGACTAGCTTGGATGAGCAGTTCTTC.

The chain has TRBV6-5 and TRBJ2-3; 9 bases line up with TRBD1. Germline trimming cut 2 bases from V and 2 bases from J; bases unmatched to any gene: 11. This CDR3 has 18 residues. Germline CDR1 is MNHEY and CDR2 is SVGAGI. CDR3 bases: TGTGCCAGCAGTTACGGGCCGGGACAGGGTCTTCCCACAGATACGCAGTATTTT. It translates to CASSYGPGQGLPTDTQYF.